The 25 T cell receptor beta chains below were found in one sample sequenced in a study of cytomegalovirus exposure and HLA in healthy donors. Vbeta (60) and Jbeta (13) primers were used in the PCR. Assay: immunoSEQ multiplex PCR; the TCRdb copy retains only in-frame clones and omits some. The table includes roughly 130,000 clones, 60% to 85% detected once. The specimen sequenced was PBMCs. The receptors derive from a human donor in good health.

The J gene is TRBJ2-7, the V gene TRBV11-3, with TRBD1 identical over 9 bases. Trimming removed 1 base from V and 3 bases from J; junction bases left unmatched: 10. CDR1 is SGHNT and CDR2 is YENEEA in the germline V gene. This CDR3 has 17 amino acids. The CDR3 nucleotides are TGTGCCAGCAGCTTAGTCGAGGACAGGGGACCCATCTACGAGCAGTACTTC. Its protein is CASSLVEDRGPIYEQYF.

V and J are TRBV9 and TRBJ2-5; 7 bases map to TRBD2. This CDR3 comprises 15 residues. Looked up from germline, CDR1 is SGDLS and CDR2 is YYNGEE. V dropped 4 bases and J dropped 5; count of bases not matched to a gene: 11. Here the CDR3 DNA reads TGTGCCAGCAGCCTTGCCGGCGGGGGTATGGAGACCCAGTACTTC. Amino acid sequence: CASSLAGGGMETQYF.

CDR3 bases: TGCGCCAGCAGCCGGGGACTAGCGGGGGGGCCAAATACGCAGTATTTT. Amino acids: CASSRGLAGGPNTQYF. The chain employs TRBV5-1 and TRBJ2-3; the match to TRBD2 covers 16 bases. V lost 4 bases and J lost 7; bases outside the gene matches: 6. The CDR3 contains 16 residues. Germline V gives CDR1 SGHRS, CDR2 YFSETQ.

Note on this clone: The junction does not match germline at one end; this may be a read error. The chain couples TRBV7-9 to TRBJ2-7, with D maybe TRBD1 (6 bases). Germline lookup yields CDR1 SEHNR and CDR2 FQNEAQ (reference sequence). This CDR3 is 16 amino acids long. The CDR3 protein is CSSSPITGPGSYEQYF. The CDR3 DNA is TGTTCCAGCAGCCCTATAACAGGGCCTGGCTCCTACGAGCAGTACTTC.

The V gene is TRBV7-9, the J gene TRBJ1-1; maybe TRBD1 (6 bases). CDR3 length: 15 residues. CDR1 and CDR2 from the germline V gene are SEHNR and FQNEAQ (reference sequence). Trimming stripped 2 bases from V and 4 bases from J, with 14 bases between. The CDR3 nucleotides are TGTGCCAGCAGCTTAATGGCGGGGGCGAGCACTGAAGCTTTCTTT. Amino acid sequence: CASSLMAGASTEAFF.

The rearrangement links TRBV5-5 to TRBJ1-1; no clear D. Germline V gene sequence: CDR1 SGHKS, CDR2 YYEKEE (reference sequence). The CDR3 consists of 14 residues. V lost 4 bases and J lost 8, with 18 bases in between. The CDR3 nucleotides are TGTGCCAGCAGCCAGTTCGGGAGGAGCGGGGAAGCTTTCTTT. It is translated as CASSQFGRSGEAFF. The whole variable domain, filled in from reference TRBV5-5 and TRBJ1-1, reads DAGVTQSPTHLIKTRGQQVTLRCSPISGHKSVSWYQQVLGQGPQFIFQYYEKEERGRGNFPDRFSARQFPNYSSELNVNALLLGDSALYLCASSQFGRSGEAFFGQGTRLTVV.

J is TRBJ2-1 and V is TRBV9; D gene uncertain. This CDR3 has 13 amino acids. Trimming removed 1 base at V and 5 bases at J, with 7 bases between. Germline CDR1 reads SGDLS; CDR2 reads YYNGEE. The CDR3 sequence is CASSVSRNNEQFF. The CDR3 DNA is TGTGCCAGCAGCGTATCCAGAAACAATGAGCAGTTCTTC.

V usage is TRBV5-8 and J usage is TRBJ2-5; 9 bases fit TRBD1. The ends lost 4 bases at V and 0 bases at J; junction bases unmatched: 7. The CDR3 contains 16 residues. Germline CDR1 SGHTS, CDR2 YDEGEE. CDR3 region: CASSVAGTGYQETQYF. The CDR3 DNA reads TGTGCCAGCAGCGTAGCCGGGACAGGGTACCAAGAGACCCAGTACTTC. Drawing the rest from reference TRBV5-8 and TRBJ2-5, the complete variable domain is EAGVTQSPTHLIKTRGQQATLRCSPISGHTSVYWYQQALGLGLQFLLWYDEGEERNRGNFPPRFSGRQFPNYSSELNVNALELEDSALYLCASSVAGTGYQETQYFGPGTRLLVL.

CDR3 sequence: CASSLEGLGTDTQYF. The CDR3, as DNA: TGTGCCAGCAGCTTAGAGGGGCTGGGCACAGATACGCAGTATTTT. The rearrangement links TRBV7-2 to TRBJ2-3, with a weak D call TRBD1 (5 bases). V was pared by 1 base and J by 1 base, with 9 bases between. This CDR3 spans 15 amino acids. Germline assignment: CDR1 SGHTA and CDR2 FQGNSA. Supplemented by reference TRBV7-2 and TRBJ2-3, the full variable domain reads GAGVSQSPSNKVTEKGKDVELRCDPISGHTALYWYRQSLGQGLEFLIYFQGNSAPDKSGLPSDRFSAERTGGSVSTLTIQRTQQEDSAVYLCASSLEGLGTDTQYFGPGTRLTVL.

The DNA of the CDR3 is TGTGCCAGCAGCTTGCCCAGGGGGCAATCGGGGGCGGGGGAGCTGTTTTTT. It translates to CASSLPRGQSGAGELFF. The chain combines TRBV5-4 with TRBJ2-2, with 8 bases that match TRBD1. The V gene end was trimmed by 1 base and the J gene end by 8 bases; junction bases not matched to a gene: 13. CDR3 length: 17 residues. The germline V gene encodes CDR1 SGHNT and CDR2 YYREEE (reference sequence).

This sequence joins TRBV7-2 and TRBJ2-7, with TRBD2 identical over 10 bases. The V segment lost 5 bases and the J segment 0 bases; nucleotides outside the gene matches: 1. CDR3 length: 14 amino acids. In germline, CDR1 is SGHTA, CDR2 FQGNSA. The CDR3 region has the DNA TGTGCCAGCAGCCCTAGCGGGGGCTCCTACGAGCAGTACTTC. It encodes CASSPSGGSYEQYF.

This clone was counted a single time. The chain carries TRBV4-1 and TRBJ2-7; 8 nucleotides match TRBD1. The CDR3 length is 16 residues. Germline V gene lookup returns CDR1 MGHRA and CDR2 YSYEKL. V lost 0 bases and J lost 3; bases outside the gene matches: 7. The DNA of the CDR3 is TGCGCCAGCAGCCAAGACCCGGACAGGGCCCGCTACGAGCAGTACTTC. Translating it yields CASSQDPDRARYEQYF.

The CDR3 DNA reads as TGTGCCAGCAGCGTTTTGGCGGAGGACACTGAAGCTTTCTTT. Protein: CASSVLAEDTEAFF. The chain links TRBV9 to TRBJ1-1, with D unclear. The ends were cut back, 2 bases at V and 3 bases at J, with 11 bases in the middle. Germline lookup yields CDR1 SGDLS and CDR2 YYNGEE. The CDR3 extends over 14 amino acids. Supplemented by reference TRBV9 and TRBJ1-1, the full variable domain reads DSGVTQTPKHLITATGQRVTLRCSPRSGDLSVYWYQQSLDQGLQFLIQYYNGEERAKGNILERFSAQQFPDLHSELNLSSLELGDSALYFCASSVLAEDTEAFFGQGTRLTVV.

This clone has a handful of counts. The chain recombines TRBV6-4 with TRBJ2-1; D may be TRBD2 (5 bases). Germline-derived CDR1 and CDR2 are MRHNA and SNTAGT. There are 13 residues in the CDR3. The germline V and J ends were trimmed by 8 bases and 7 bases, with 15 bases remaining between them. This chain's CDR3 is CASSDWMGNEQFF. The CDR3, as DNA: TGTGCCAGCTCGGACTGGATGGGAAATGAGCAGTTCTTC.

As for this clone: Germline and junction disagree at one end, which may indicate a read error. Other DNA sequences of this sample code for an identical CDR3. This chain uses TRBV9 with TRBJ2-2; tentatively, D is TRBD2 (5 bases). CDR1 SGDLS and CDR2 YYNGEE come from the germline V gene. There are 16 residues in the CDR3. Here the CDR3 reads CASSVARGIHTGELFF. The CDR3 region has the DNA TGTGCCAGCAGTGTAGCTCGAGGGATTCACACCGGGGAGCTGTTTTTT.

The V call is TRBV7-9, the J call TRBJ1-4; D unclear. The CDR3 has 15 residues. V lost 8 bases, J lost 4 bases, and 17 bases lay in between. Germline V gene sequence: CDR1 SEHNR, CDR2 FQNEAQ (reference sequence). CDR3 amino acids: CASRNWADVNEKLFF. CDR3 in DNA: TGTGCCAGCCGGAATTGGGCAGATGTTAATGAAAAACTGTTTTTT.

The rearrangement joins TRBV7-9 to TRBJ2-5, with D possibly being TRBD1 (6 bases). Germline assignment: CDR1 SEHNR and CDR2 FQNEAQ (reference sequence). The CDR3 is 15 residues long. V dropped 0 bases and J dropped 5 bases, with 13 bases sitting between them. The DNA for the CDR3 is TGTGCCAGCAGCTTAGCGGTGGGGGCGCGTGAGACCCAGTACTTC. Translating gives CASSLAVGARETQYF.

The chain employs TRBV5-6 and TRBJ2-6; TRBD2 is a possible D gene (5 bases). In germline, CDR1 is SGHDT, CDR2 YYEEEE. Trimming took off 4 bases at V and 2 bases at J, with 19 bases between the two ends. The CDR3 extends over 18 amino acids. This CDR3 is CASSPVQSGVTGANVLTF. CDR3 sequence (DNA): TGTGCCAGCAGCCCCGTCCAATCCGGGGTAACTGGGGCCAACGTCCTGACTTTC.

V gene TRBV7-9 combines with J gene TRBJ2-1; TRBD2 is a possible D gene (7 bases). The CDR3 is 16 residues long. The germline V and J ends were trimmed by 6 bases and 9 bases, with 24 bases remaining between them. Per the germline V gene, CDR1 is SEHNR and CDR2 is FQNEAQ (reference sequence). CDR3 DNA: TGTGCCAGCAGTCACTTTGAGGGGGGGTCCGGGGTTGAGCAGTTCTTC. Amino acid sequence: CASSHFEGGSGVEQFF.

This clone was seen only once. The rearrangement joins TRBV6-5 to TRBJ1-1, with D maybe TRBD1 (6 bases). Germline V gene lookup returns CDR1 MNHEY and CDR2 SVGAGI. V lost 5 bases to trimming and J lost 1 base, with 11 bases between them. The CDR3 is 14 amino acids. Written as DNA, the CDR3 is TGTGCCAGCAGTGGGGGCCGAAGGAACACTGAAGCTTTCTTT. Protein sequence: CASSGGRRNTEAFF.

The J gene is TRBJ1-1, the V gene TRBV10-3, with D possibly being TRBD1 (5 bases). The length of the CDR3 is 15 residues. The V end lost 3 bases, the J end lost 0 bases, and 11 bases lay between the germline ends. Germline-derived CDR1 and CDR2 are ENHRY and SYGVKD. The CDR3 sequence is CAISDGQGLNTEAFF. The DNA for the CDR3 is TGTGCCATCAGTGATGGGCAGGGCCTGAACACTGAAGCTTTCTTT.

The rearrangement links TRBV6-5 to TRBJ2-3, with a weak D call TRBD1 (6 bases). Germline CDR1 is MNHEY and CDR2 is SVGAGI. Trimming stripped 6 bases from V and 2 bases from J, with 9 bases between. CDR3 size: 13 residues. For the CDR3, the DNA is TGTGCCAGCAGCTGGGACAACACAGATACGCAGTATTTT. Its translation is CASSWDNTDTQYF.

V and J are TRBV7-9 and TRBJ1-6, with 7 bases identical to TRBD1. J was trimmed by 4 bases and V by 5 bases; bases with no gene match: 2. The CDR3 extends over 14 amino acids. The germline V gene has CDR1 SEHNR and CDR2 FQNEAQ (reference sequence). CDR3 in DNA: TGTGCCAGCAGCGGGACAGAGTATAATTCACCCCTCCACTTT. This sequence encodes CASSGTEYNSPLHF.

The chain combines TRBV27 with TRBJ2-7; D remains unclear. V was pared by 6 bases and J by 1 base, with 10 bases between. The germline gives CDR1 MNHEY, CDR2 SMNVEV (reference sequence). The CDR3 runs 13 residues. In nucleotides, the CDR3 is TGTGCCAGCAGGCTGAGCGCGTCCTACGAGCAGTACTTC. Protein sequence: CASRLSASYEQYF.

This clone was observed many times. The rearrangement links TRBV6-4 to TRBJ2-3, with TRBD2 matching 8 bases. The CDR3 consists of 16 residues. The J segment lost 2 bases and the V segment lost 0 bases, leaving 4 bases of the junction unmatched. Germline lookup yields CDR1 MRHNA and CDR2 SNTAGT. The CDR3 loop reads CASSDSTGGPTDTQYF. CDR3 bases: TGTGCCAGCAGTGACTCAACGGGGGGGCCCACAGATACGCAGTATTTT.